What follows are 10 T cell receptor beta chains derived from one specimen sequenced in a study of cytomegalovirus exposure and HLA in healthy donors. The PCR contained 60 Vbeta and 13 Jbeta primers. The data were produced by immunoSEQ multiplex PCR, yet TCRdb's version contains in-frame clones alone and is incomplete. The sample lists about 250,000 clones, roughly 70% seen once, with 2% to 2.5% in the top ten. What was sequenced was PBMCs. All receptors derive from a female donor in good health and CMV-seronegative.

This rearrangement joins TRBV5-1 to TRBJ2-5, with TRBD1 matching over 10 bases. The J call is uncertain, as TRBJ2-7 better fits the DNA end. Germline-derived CDR1 and CDR2 are SGHRS and YFSETQ. The CDR3 length is 15 residues. The CDR3 bases are TGCGCCAGCAGCTTGTGGACAGGGGGTACCTACGAGCAGTACTTC. This translates into CASSLWTGGTYEQYF.

The V and J genes are TRBV6-6 and TRBJ1-1; no reliable D call. CDR1 and CDR2 (germline): MNHNY, SVGAGI (reference sequence). V lost 6 bases and J 6 bases, leaving 8 bases between the germline ends. CDR3 size: 11 residues. The CDR3 is CASSPGSEAFF. The DNA of the CDR3 is TGTGCCAGCAGCCCTGGCTCTGAAGCTTTCTTT.

This chain connects TRBV6-1 to TRBJ2-4; the match to TRBD2 covers 11 bases. V dropped 2 bases and J dropped 2; count of bases not matched to a gene: 8. The CDR3 is made up of 18 amino acids. Germline V lookup: CDR1 MNHNS, CDR2 SASEGT. The CDR3 loop reads CASSEWLAGGPPKNIQYF. The CDR3 DNA sequence: TGTGCCAGCAGTGAATGGCTAGCGGGAGGCCCTCCCAAAAACATTCAGTACTTC.

The rearrangement joins TRBV18 to TRBJ2-1, with a tentative D call TRBD2 (5 bases). The CDR3 has 16 residues. Trimming stripped 2 bases from V and 6 bases from J, with 17 bases between. The germline V gene has CDR1 KGHSH and CDR2 LQKENI. CDR3 nucleotides: TGTGCCAGCTCACCAAGGGTAGAGGGAGTGTCCAATGAGCAGTTCTTC. Translating gives CASSPRVEGVSNEQFF.

The chain has TRBV18 and TRBJ2-7; D not certain. CDR3 length: 13 residues. Trimming left V 0 bases short and J 7 bases short, with 10 bases between. From germline, CDR1 is KGHSH and CDR2 LQKENI. CDR3 nucleotides: TGTGCCAGCTCACCACCGAGTGGGCAGGAGCAGTACTTC. This encodes CASSPPSGQEQYF.

The rearrangement joins TRBV7-9 to TRBJ1-1; D not certain. The ends were cut back, 5 bases at V and 6 bases at J, with 19 bases in the middle. CDR1 and CDR2 (germline): SEHNR, FQNEAQ (reference sequence). The length of the CDR3 is 15 residues. The CDR3 protein is CASSRPGSERAEAFF. The CDR3 DNA follows: TGTGCCAGCAGCCGACCGGGGTCGGAACGGGCTGAAGCTTTCTTT. Full variable domain (remainder filled in from reference TRBV7-9 and TRBJ1-1): DTGVSQNPRHKITKRGQNVTFRCDPISEHNRLYWYRQTLGQGPEFLTYFQNEAQLEKSRLLSDRFSAERPKGSFSTLEIQRTEQGDSAMYLCASSRPGSERAEAFFGQGTRLTVV.

This chain joins TRBV19 and TRBJ2-3; maybe TRBD2 (6 bases). This CDR3 comprises 12 residues. The V end lost 3 bases, the J end lost 11 bases, and 12 bases lay between the germline ends. Germline values: CDR1 LNHDA, CDR2 SQIVND (reference sequence). The CDR3 region is CASSISPSEQYF. The CDR3 DNA is TGTGCCAGTAGTATCTCGCCTAGCGAGCAGTATTTT. Full variable domain (outside the CDR3, taken from reference TRBV19 and TRBJ2-3): DGGITQSPKYLFRKEGQNVTLSCEQNLNHDAMYWYRQDPGQGLRLIYYSQIVNDFQKGDIAEGYSVSREKKESFPLTVTSAQKNPTAFYLCASSISPSEQYFGPGTRLTVL.

With respect to this clone: The same CDR3 arises from other DNA sequences in this sample as well. V is TRBV9 and J is TRBJ1-2; D call uncertain. Germline loops: CDR1 SGDLS, CDR2 YYNGEE. V lost 3 bases and J lost 2, with 8 bases in between. The CDR3 runs to 13 residues. CDR3 residues: CASSAGGNYGYTF. CDR3 nucleotide sequence: TGTGCCAGCAGCGCAGGAGGAAACTATGGCTACACCTTC.

The V and J genes are TRBV28 and TRBJ2-1, with TRBD2 matching over 13 bases. Per the germline V gene, CDR1 is MDHEN and CDR2 is SYDVKM. The V and J ends lost 5 bases and 10 bases, in that order; junction bases with no gene match: 8. The CDR3 consists of 15 residues. The CDR3 is CASSPHGLAGVEQFF. The CDR3 DNA is TGTGCCAGCAGTCCTCATGGACTAGCGGGAGTGGAGCAGTTCTTC.

This chain links TRBV5-1 with TRBJ1-1; D call uncertain. This CDR3 contains 15 residues. Trimming left V 4 bases short and J 0 bases short, with 13 bases between. CDR1 SGHRS and CDR2 YFSETQ come from the germline V gene. The DNA of the CDR3 is TGCGCCAGCAGCCGATCAACACAGATGAACACTGAAGCTTTCTTT. This sequence encodes CASSRSTQMNTEAFF. The whole variable domain, remainder taken from reference TRBV5-1 and TRBJ1-1, is KAGVTQTPRYLIKTRGQQVTLSCSPISGHRSVSWYQQTPGQGLQFLFEYFSETQRNKGNFPGRFSGRQFSNSRSEMNVSTLELGDSALYLCASSRSTQMNTEAFFGQGTRLTVV.